These 22 T cell receptor beta chains share one sample of origin, sequenced in a study of blood T cell repertoires in COVID-19 (dated by TCRdb to 2020 to 2022). Library preparation was by the immunoSEQ multiplex PCR assay. TCRdb obtained this table from immuneACCESS and retained in-frame rearrangements with V and J assigned. These tables miss some clones; where compared with another copy, unresolved V genes account for less than half of the shortfall, and the remainder is unexplained. The sample has fewer than 200,000 clones on record, approximately 84% of them singletons. The top ten constitute roughly 8% of the sample. Specimen: peripheral blood. All receptors come from a man in his forties who had recovered from COVID-19.

The rearrangement joins TRBV11-2 to TRBJ2-7; D remains unclear. The germline CDR1 and CDR2 sequences are SGHAT and FQNNGV. The CDR3 is 12 amino acids. V was cut by 6 bases and J by 2 bases, with 8 bases left in between. The CDR3 loop reads CASRFTAYEQYF. The CDR3 bases are TGTGCCAGCAGATTCACGGCCTACGAGCAGTACTTC.

V and J are TRBV7-2 and TRBJ2-1; 11 bases are a match to TRBD2. CDR3 length equals 16 residues. CDR1 and CDR2 (germline): SGHTA, FQGNSA. Germline trimming cut 5 bases from V and 10 bases from J; bases unmatched to any gene: 13. CDR3 in amino acids: CASSPESIAGGYEQFF. CDR3 bases: TGTGCCAGCAGCCCCGAAAGCATAGCGGGAGGGTACGAGCAGTTCTTC.

This chain uses TRBV6-4 with TRBJ1-5, with a tentative D call TRBD1 (6 bases). The V end lost 8 bases, the J end lost 1 base, and 21 bases lay between the germline ends. CDR1 and CDR2 from the germline V gene are MRHNA and SNTAGT. The CDR3 totals 17 residues. CDR3 coding DNA: TGTGCCAGCCTGGTTGTAGTAGGGGGTCAGAGCAATCAGCCCCAGCATTTT. Its translation: CASLVVVGGQSNQPQHF.

This rearrangement joins TRBV5-1 to TRBJ2-5; TRBD2 aligns across 8 bases. With 5 bases clipped from V and 4 bases from J, the junction kept 10 bases outside the gene matches. Per germline, CDR1 SGHRS and CDR2 YFSETQ. This CDR3 region has 15 residues. Here the CDR3 reads CASRDVGAGGETQYF. The CDR3 DNA reads as TGCGCCAGCAGGGACGTGGGGGCGGGAGGAGAGACCCAGTACTTC.

The DNA of the CDR3 is TGTGCCAGCAGTTACCGCGGTAATGAGCAGTTCTTC. Its translation is CASSYRGNEQFF. The chain employs TRBV6-5 and TRBJ2-1, with D unclear. The CDR3 runs to 12 residues. Germline V gives CDR1 MNHEY, CDR2 SVGAGI. V dropped 2 bases and J dropped 7 bases, with 6 bases sitting between them.

This clone was picked up one time. The chain carries TRBV11-1 and TRBJ2-5; 9 bases fit TRBD1. The CDR3 has 16 residues. With 5 bases clipped from V and 3 bases from J, the junction kept 10 bases outside the gene matches. In germline, CDR1 is SGHAT, CDR2 FQDESV (reference sequence). In DNA, the CDR3 is TGTGCCAGCAGCCCCCTACAGGGGGCGCCTGAAGAGACCCAGTACTTC. Translating it yields CASSPLQGAPEETQYF.

This rearrangement joins TRBV28 to TRBJ1-1, with D perhaps TRBD1 (5 bases). V lost 6 bases and J lost 1, with 18 bases in between. The CDR3 spans 16 residues. From germline, CDR1 is MDHEN and CDR2 SYDVKM. CDR3 in DNA: TGTGCCAGCAGCAAGCGGGGCTTAGGGGAGAACACTGAAGCTTTCTTT. It specifies CASSKRGLGENTEAFF.

The chain employs TRBV14 and TRBJ2-7; perhaps TRBD2 as D (6 bases). V was pared by 4 bases and J by 3 bases, with 19 bases between. The germline CDR1 and CDR2 sequences are SGHDN and FVKESK. This CDR3 region has 16 residues. The CDR3 nucleotides are TGTGCCAGCAGCCCCCGGGGGTATGGCAGAAACTACGAGCAGTACTTC. Amino acid sequence: CASSPRGYGRNYEQYF.

The J gene is TRBJ2-5, the V gene TRBV5-1; TRBD2 agrees at 10 bases. J was trimmed by 5 bases and V by 6 bases; bases with no gene match: 16. The CDR3 length is 17 residues. The germline gives CDR1 SGHRS, CDR2 YFSETQ. The CDR3 protein is CASTKGGLATQRETQYF. The CDR3 coding sequence is TGCGCCAGCACCAAGGGGGGACTAGCGACCCAACGGGAGACCCAGTACTTC.

V gene TRBV5-4 combines with J gene TRBJ1-5; no clear D. This CDR3 contains 13 residues. V shed 4 bases and J shed 7 bases, with 12 bases lying between them. Germline V gene sequence: CDR1 SGHNT, CDR2 YYREEE (reference sequence). This CDR3 is CASSPPGGQPQHF. For the CDR3, the DNA is TGTGCCAGCAGCCCGCCGGGAGGACAGCCCCAGCATTTT.

CDR3: CATSSSSYGYTF. CDR3 DNA: TGTGCCACCAGTTCCTCCTCCTATGGCTACACCTTC. This sequence joins TRBV24-1 and TRBJ1-2; no firm D call. The CDR3 extends over 12 amino acids. V lost 6 bases, J lost 4 bases, and 8 bases lay in between. The germline V gene encodes CDR1 KGHDR and CDR2 SFDVKD.

The chain carries TRBV19 and TRBJ2-6; maybe TRBD1 (7 bases). This CDR3 comprises 19 residues. V was clipped by 4 bases and J by 2 bases, with 21 bases between them. Germline lookup yields CDR1 LNHDA and CDR2 SQIVND (reference sequence). The CDR3 region is CASSRQSRGDLTGANVLTF. The CDR3 bases are TGTGCCAGTAGTAGACAGAGCAGGGGGGATCTAACTGGGGCCAACGTCCTGACTTTC. The whole variable domain, remainder taken from reference TRBV19 and TRBJ2-6, is DGGITQSPKYLFRKEGQNVTLSCEQNLNHDAMYWYRQDPGQGLRLIYYSQIVNDFQKGDIAEGYSVSREKKESFPLTVTSAQKNPTAFYLCASSRQSRGDLTGANVLTFGAGSRLTVL.

The chain couples TRBV6-2 or TRBV6-3 to TRBJ2-7; the match to TRBD1 covers 10 bases. CDR3 length: 14 residues. With V trimmed by 6 bases and J by 4 bases, 6 bases remained unmatched. CDR1 is MNHEY and CDR2 is SVGEGT in the germline V gene. The CDR3 DNA is TGTGCCAGCAGCCCTGGACAGGGGGGATACGAGCAGTACTTC. Translated: CASSPGQGGYEQYF.

DNA for the CDR3: TGTGCCAGCAGTCTGGATAGCCGCGAGACCCAGTACTTC. It translates to CASSLDSRETQYF. V is TRBV2 and J is TRBJ2-5; no definite D call. Germline lookup yields CDR1 SNHLY and CDR2 FYNNEI. V lost 5 bases and J lost 5, with 12 bases in between. The CDR3 length is 13 residues.

This chain links TRBV18 with TRBJ2-1, with 7 bases matching TRBD1. The CDR3 covers 14 residues. V shed 6 bases, J shed 5 bases, and the junction held 7 bases outside the gene matches. The germline V gene encodes CDR1 KGHSH and CDR2 LQKENI. CDR3 in DNA: TGTGCCAGCTCGAGGGACAGCTGGCACAATGAGCAGTTCTTC. This encodes CASSRDSWHNEQFF.

The V and J genes are TRBV30 and TRBJ1-5; 7 bases are shared with TRBD1. Germline CDR1 reads GTSNPN; CDR2 reads SVGIG (reference sequence). The CDR3 length is 13 residues. J was trimmed by 7 bases and V by 2 bases; bases with no gene match: 5. The CDR3, as DNA: TGTGCCTGGAGTTCGAAAGGGGGCCAGCCCCAGCATTTT. Translated: CAWSSKGGQPQHF.

CDR3 sequence: CASSQEGAFGGYTF. The CDR3 DNA reads TGTGCCAGCAGCCAAGAAGGGGCATTCGGTGGCTACACCTTC. The J gene is TRBJ1-2, the V gene TRBV3-1 (or the pseudogene TRBV3-2), with D tentatively TRBD1 (5 bases). Per the germline V gene, CDR1 is LGHDT and CDR2 is YNNKEL (reference sequence). V lost 0 bases, J lost 7 bases, and 12 bases lay in between. The CDR3 is 14 amino acids.

The V gene is TRBV30, the J gene TRBJ2-7; the match to TRBD1 covers 9 bases. V was pared by 3 bases and J by 3 bases, with 9 bases of the junction left unmatched. The CDR3 extends over 15 amino acids. Germline V gene data show CDR1 as GTSNPN and CDR2 as SVGIG (reference sequence). Here the CDR3 reads CAWRSPGQGGYEQYF. As DNA, the CDR3 is TGTGCCTGGAGGTCCCCGGGACAGGGAGGCTACGAGCAGTACTTC.

This clone was detected only a few times. The rearrangement uses TRBV11-3 and TRBJ2-2; 9 nucleotides agree with TRBD1. Germline lookup yields CDR1 SGHNT and CDR2 YENEEA. The CDR3 contains 18 residues. After removal of 5 bases from V and 1 base from J, the junction contained 11 bases not matched to a gene. CDR3 nucleotide sequence: TGTGCCAGCAGCCCACCTGGGGCGGGACAGGGGAACACCGGGGAGCTGTTTTTT. Protein product: CASSPPGAGQGNTGELFF.

The chain carries TRBV5-1 and TRBJ2-7; 9 bases line up with TRBD1. Per the germline V gene, CDR1 is SGHRS and CDR2 is YFSETQ. The CDR3 covers 16 residues. The J segment lost 1 base and the V segment lost 4 bases, leaving 9 bases of the junction unmatched. The CDR3 DNA reads as TGCGCCAGCAGCCCCTGGGGGGGACAGGGTTCCTACGAGCAGTACTTC. It codes for CASSPWGGQGSYEQYF.

The chain employs TRBV5-8 and TRBJ2-3; 13 nucleotides agree with TRBD2. The germline CDR1 and CDR2 sequences are SGHTS and YDEGEE. The CDR3 is made up of 17 amino acids. J lost 7 bases, V lost 6 bases, and 14 bases had no gene match. CDR3 sequence: CASTLTRTSGSIHTQYF. The CDR3, as DNA: TGTGCCAGCACCCTGACCCGGACTAGCGGGAGCATTCATACGCAGTATTTT.

Here the CDR3 DNA reads TGTGCCAGCAGCTTAGCGCTCGGGACTAGCGGGAGCTATGAGCAGTTCTTC. Translation gives CASSLALGTSGSYEQFF. The chain is built from TRBV7-2 and TRBJ2-1; TRBD2 matches at 14 bases. With 0 bases clipped from V and 8 bases from J, the junction kept 6 bases outside the gene matches. The CDR3 has 17 amino acids. Germline V gene data show CDR1 as SGHTA and CDR2 as FQGNSA.